This is a list of T cell receptor beta chains from one sample in a study of CD4 T cells in relation to SARS-CoV-2 and coronaviruses. This table comes from immunoSEQ multiplex PCR, and its TCRdb copy is limited to in-frame clones, with some not included. The sample yields about 59,000 clones, 86% seen once. Input material: memory CD4+ T cells from PBMCs. Receptors were obtained from a human donor in good health. Each CDR3 is given with its conserved first and last residue. D genes are given only for firm matches. The size of a clone is reported for some rows only, either as once, few or many, or as a class for expanded clones.

j_gene	abundance	d_gene	v_gene	CDR3nt	CDR3aa
TRBJ1-4	.	TRBD1	TRBV9	TGTGCCAGCAGCGTAGCAGGGGGCGGAGAAAAACTGTTTTTT	CASSVAGGGEKLFF
TRBJ1-1	.	.	TRBV18	TGTGCCAGCTCACCCGGACTAAACACTGAAGCTTTCTTT	CASSPGLNTEAFF
TRBJ2-1	once	TRBD2	TRBV27	TGTGCCAGCAGGCGGACTAGCGGGAGTTCAGAGCAGTTCTTC	CASRRTSGSSEQFF
TRBJ1-2	.	.	TRBV30	TGTGCCTGGAGTGTATCAGGGATATACTATGGCTACACCTTC	CAWSVSGIYYGYTF
TRBJ2-6	.	.	TRBV27	TGTGCCAGCGCAAAAGGGGGCTCTGGGGCCAACGTCCTGACTTTC	CASAKGGSGANVLTF
TRBJ2-3	.	.	TRBV21-1	TGTGCCAGCAGAAACCGGTCCGGGGCCGACACAGATACGCAGTATTTT	CASRNRSGADTDTQYF
TRBJ2-5	once	.	TRBV19	TGTGCCAGCAGTCAGCCAGGACGGGCGACCCAGTACTTC	CASSQPGRATQYF
TRBJ1-5	.	.	TRBV10-3	TGTGCCATCAGTGTGTCGGAGAGCAATCAGCCCCAGCATTTT	CAISVSESNQPQHF
TRBJ1-1	.	TRBD1	TRBV7-9	TGTGCCAGCAGCTCCCGACAGGGCGACACTGAAGCTTTCTTT	CASSSRQGDTEAFF
TRBJ2-7	.	TRBD2	TRBV7-2	TGTGCCAGCAGCGGACCGGGACTAGTCTACGAGCAGTACTTC	CASSGPGLVYEQYF
TRBJ2-1	.	.	TRBV28	TGTGCCAGCTCTGGGTCACAGTCCAATGAGCAGTTCTTC	CASSGSQSNEQFF
TRBJ2-7	.	.	TRBV5-4	TGTGCCAGCAGCGCGGAGAGAGGCCGACCAAGAGCTTACGAGCAGTACTTC	CASSAERGRPRAYEQYF
TRBJ1-4	.	TRBD1	TRBV30	TGTGCCTGGAGCAGACAGGGCCCTAATGAAAAACTGTTTTTT	CAWSRQGPNEKLFF
TRBJ2-1	once	.	TRBV7-9	TGTGCCAGCAGCCCCGGAACTACGACCCAGAATGAGCAGTTCTTC	CASSPGTTTQNEQFF
TRBJ2-4	.	.	TRBV5-4	TGTGCCAGTACCTCAGATACCAAAAACATTCAGTACTTC	CASTSDTKNIQYF
TRBJ2-2	.	TRBD1	TRBV19	TGTGCCAGCGAGACAGGGGGCAGGGTCACCGGGGAGCTGTTTTTT	CASETGGRVTGELFF
TRBJ2-3	.	.	TRBV2	TGTGCCAGCAGTGAGACAGTTACTAGAAGGACAGATACGCAGTATTTT	CASSETVTRRTDTQYF
TRBJ1-4	.	TRBD1	TRBV19	TGTGCCAGTAGGGGGGACAGGATTAATGAAAAACTGTTTTTT	CASRGDRINEKLFF
TRBJ1-1	.	.	TRBV7-2	TGTGCCAGCAGCTTAGGGCGGAAGAACACTGAAGCTTTCTTT	CASSLGRKNTEAFF
TRBJ2-3	few	.	TRBV28	TGTGCCAGCAGCTCAGGCACAGATACGCAGTATTTT	CASSSGTDTQYF
TRBJ2-3	once	TRBD2	TRBV4-2	TGTGCCAGCAGCCAAGAAGTTTTGGCGGGAGTAAAAGATACGCAGTATTTT	CASSQEVLAGVKDTQYF
TRBJ2-1	.	.	TRBV11-2	TGTGCCAGCAGCATTAGGGACCCTAGCTCCTACAATGAGCAGTTCTTC	CASSIRDPSSYNEQFF
TRBJ2-2	.	.	TRBV2	TGTGCCAGCAGACTCCTAGCCGGGGAGCTGTTTTTT	CASRLLAGELFF
TRBJ2-2	.	.	TRBV5-1	TGCGCCAGCAGCCAAGACGTAGCAGGTAGCACCGGGGAGCTGTTTTTT	CASSQDVAGSTGELFF
TRBJ2-7	.	TRBD2	TRBV6-1	TGTGCCAGCAGTGAAGGGACTAGGCTATCCTACGAGCAGTACTTC	CASSEGTRLSYEQYF
TRBJ1-1	once	.	TRBV27	TGTGCCAGCAGTTTGCAGGTGAACACTGAAGCTTTCTTT	CASSLQVNTEAFF
TRBJ1-5	.	.	TRBV19	TGTGCCAGTGCACTTCTCCCCGATTATGGACAGCCCCAGCATTTT	CASALLPDYGQPQHF
TRBJ1-2	.	TRBD1	TRBV9	TGTGCCAGCAGCGCTAATACAGGGGGCTATGGCTACACCTTC	CASSANTGGYGYTF
TRBJ1-2	once	TRBD1	TRBV4-1	TGCGCCAGCAGCCAAGGACAGGGAGGGTATGGCTACACCTTC	CASSQGQGGYGYTF
TRBJ2-1	.	TRBD2	TRBV28	TGTGCCAGCAGTACAAGGGTACTAGCGGGGTCTTACAATGAGCAGTTCTTC	CASSTRVLAGSYNEQFF
TRBJ2-1	.	.	TRBV9	TGTGCCAGCAGTAGTGAGATCAATGAGCAGTTCTTC	CASSSEINEQFF
TRBJ2-5	.	.	TRBV5-6	TGTGCCAGCAGCTCCCAGAGCACGCAAGAGACCCAGTACTTC	CASSSQSTQETQYF
TRBJ2-7	.	.	TRBV28	TGTGCCAGCAGGCCCGACCCCACCCACGAGCAGTACTTC	CASRPDPTHEQYF
TRBJ2-7	.	TRBD2	TRBV5-1	TGCGCCAGCCAAGCGAGCGGGAGCTCCTACGAGCAGTACTTC	CASQASGSSYEQYF
TRBJ2-1	.	.	TRBV18	TGTGCCAGCTCACCACCTGGGGATGAGCAGTTCTTC	CASSPPGDEQFF
TRBJ2-7	.	TRBD2	TRBV27	TGTGCCAGCCTTACTAGGACTAGCGGGAGCTACGAGCAGTACTTC	CASLTRTSGSYEQYF
TRBJ2-7	.	TRBD2	TRBV19	TGTGCCAGTAGTATCCCCACCGGGACTAGCGGGATAGTGCAGTACTTC	CASSIPTGTSGIVQYF
TRBJ2-2	few	TRBD1	TRBV9	TGTGCCAGCAGCGTAGTGGCAGGGGGTGGATCCGGGGAGCTGTTTTTT	CASSVVAGGGSGELFF
TRBJ1-5	.	TRBD1	TRBV28	TGTGCCAGCAGTTTATTGTTCGCGTCTTTGAGGTTGGGGACAGAAAATCAGCCCCAGCATTTT	CASSLLFASLRLGTENQPQHF
TRBJ2-2	.	TRBD2	TRBV20-1	TGCAGTGCTAGTAGGTCTAGCGGCTCGAACACCGGGGAGCTGTTTTTT	CSASRSSGSNTGELFF
TRBJ1-2	.	.	TRBV3-1/TRBV3-2	TGTGCCAGCAGCCGCCGCGGGACGGCAAACTATGGCTACACCTTC	CASSRRGTANYGYTF
TRBJ2-7	.	.	TRBV11-2	TGTGCCAGCGGTTCGAGGGGAGTGGGGAGCCCCTACGAGCAGTACTTC	CASGSRGVGSPYEQYF